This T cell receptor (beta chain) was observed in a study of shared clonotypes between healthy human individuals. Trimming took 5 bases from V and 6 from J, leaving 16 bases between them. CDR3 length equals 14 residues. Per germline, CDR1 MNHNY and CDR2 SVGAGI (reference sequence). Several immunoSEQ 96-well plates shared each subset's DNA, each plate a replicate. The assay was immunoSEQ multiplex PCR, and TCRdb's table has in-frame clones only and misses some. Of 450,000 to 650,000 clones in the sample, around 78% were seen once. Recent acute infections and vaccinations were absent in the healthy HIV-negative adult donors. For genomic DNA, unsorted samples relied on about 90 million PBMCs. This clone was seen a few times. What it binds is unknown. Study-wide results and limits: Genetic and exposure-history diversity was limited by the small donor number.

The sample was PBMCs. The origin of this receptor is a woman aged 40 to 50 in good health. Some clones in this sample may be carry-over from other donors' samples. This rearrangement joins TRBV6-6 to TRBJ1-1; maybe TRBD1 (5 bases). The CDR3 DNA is TGTGCCAGCAGTCTTTCGGGGAGGGACGCTGAAGCTTTCTTT. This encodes CASSLSGRDAEAFF.